This TCR beta chain derives from a study of blood T cell repertoires in COVID-19. As for the study in general: Collection of acute and convalescent COVID-19 samples took place in the United States, Italy and Spain. The cDNA or gDNA used as material had been derived from T cells, B-cell-depleted T cells, or PBMCs.

The CDR3 consists of 15 residues. V lost 8 bases and J lost 4, with 20 bases in between. Germline CDR1 and CDR2: MNHEY and SVGAGI. Per the original data handling: Estimates of nucleated cell counts were drawn from the amplification of reference gene primers. Here immunoSEQ multiplex PCR was the method, and the copy in TCRdb shows in-frame clones only, minus some. The V and J calls and clone size are taken from that table; D and trimming were inferred from the DNA. The sample consists of fewer than 200,000 clones, over 60% of them appearing once. The chain joins TRBV6-5 to TRBJ1-2; D remains ambiguous. The sequencing sample was made of peripheral blood. The TCR comes from a woman in her sixties or seventies with acute or convalescent COVID-19. CDR3 in DNA: TGTGCCAGCTCTCCCTCCGGGGTTGGTAGCTATGGCTACACCTTC. Its translation is CASSPSGVGSYGYTF.